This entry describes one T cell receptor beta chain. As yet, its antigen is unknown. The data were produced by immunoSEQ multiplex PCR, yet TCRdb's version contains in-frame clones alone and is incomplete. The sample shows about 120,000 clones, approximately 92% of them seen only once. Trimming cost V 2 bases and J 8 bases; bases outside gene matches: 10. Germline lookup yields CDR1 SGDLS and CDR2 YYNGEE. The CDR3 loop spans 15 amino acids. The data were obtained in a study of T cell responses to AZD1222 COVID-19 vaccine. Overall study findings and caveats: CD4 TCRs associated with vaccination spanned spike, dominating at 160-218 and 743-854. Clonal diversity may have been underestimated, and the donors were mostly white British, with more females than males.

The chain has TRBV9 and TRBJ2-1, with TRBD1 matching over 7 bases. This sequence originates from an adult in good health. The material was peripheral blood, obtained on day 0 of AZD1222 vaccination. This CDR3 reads CASSVSTGAVDEQFF. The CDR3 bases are TGTGCCAGCAGCGTTTCAACAGGGGCTGTGGATGAGCAGTTCTTC.